Listed below are T cell receptor beta chains from one sample, sequenced in a study of cytomegalovirus exposure and HLA in healthy donors. Using immunoSEQ multiplex PCR, the repertoire was profiled, and TCRdb retains in-frame clones only, with some absent. The sample data list fewer than 100,000 clones. Material for sequencing was PBMCs. Every receptor here comes from a woman aged 60 to 75 in good health and CMV-seronegative. Both conserved end residues are part of each CDR3. The order of the fields is D gene, J gene, V gene, CDR3 protein, CDR3 DNA. D genes are given only for firm matches.

>TRBD1|TRBJ2-2|TRBV2
CASSLNRDRGTGELFF
TGTGCCAGCAGTTTAAACCGGGACAGGGGGACCGGGGAGCTGTTTTTT
>.|TRBJ2-7|TRBV7-9
CASSFGINEQYF
TGTGCCAGCAGCTTCGGTATCAACGAGCAGTACTTC
>TRBD2|TRBJ2-1|TRBV6-1
CASRRLAGSYNEQFF
TGTGCCAGCAGACGACTAGCGGGCTCCTACAATGAGCAGTTCTTC
>TRBD2|TRBJ2-7|TRBV10-2
CASRLAGGQGEQYF
TGCGCCAGCAGATTAGCGGGAGGGCAGGGGGAGCAGTACTTC
>TRBD2|TRBJ2-7|TRBV19
CASSGLAGRMDEQYF
TGTGCCAGTAGTGGTCTAGCGGGTAGGATGGACGAGCAGTACTTC
>TRBD1|TRBJ1-3|TRBV10-3
CAISRTGGPGNTIYF
TGTGCCATCAGCCGAACAGGGGGACCTGGAAACACCATATATTTT
>TRBD2|TRBJ2-3|TRBV2
CASSILHLAGANTDTQYF
TGTGCCAGCAGTATCCTTCATCTAGCGGGAGCTAACACAGATACGCAGTATTTT
>.|TRBJ2-7|TRBV2
CASSRSEQYF
TGTGCCAGCAGTCGGAGCGAGCAGTACTTC
>.|TRBJ1-2|TRBV18
CASSPIRGEVGYTF
TGTGCCAGCTCACCTATCCGGGGAGAGGTTGGCTACACCTTC
>.|TRBJ1-6|TRBV6-1
CASSEGVGWAGLQSPLHF
TGTGCCAGCAGTGAAGGGGTGGGGTGGGCAGGGTTACAATCACCCCTCCACTTT
>TRBD1|TRBJ2-3|TRBV18
CASSPMTGSRVDTQYF
TGTGCCAGCTCACCGATGACAGGGTCCAGGGTAGATACGCAGTATTTT
>TRBD1|TRBJ1-4|TRBV28
CASSLTGANKLFF
TGTGCCAGCAGTTTGACAGGGGCCAATAAACTGTTTTTT
>.|TRBJ2-7|TRBV29-1
CSVKQSSYEQYF
TGCAGCGTAAAACAGAGCTCCTACGAGCAGTACTTC
>.|TRBJ2-7|TRBV2
CAARDTSSYEQYF
TGTGCAGCTCGGGACACTTCCTCCTACGAGCAGTACTTC
>TRBD2|TRBJ2-7|TRBV27
CASQVLAGVYYEQYF
TGTGCCAGCCAAGTCCTTGCGGGAGTTTACTACGAGCAGTACTTC
>.|TRBJ2-4|TRBV19
CASSIEDRTSAKNIQYF
TGTGCCAGTAGTATAGAGGACAGAACGTCTGCCAAAAACATTCAGTACTTC
>.|TRBJ1-2|TRBV28
CASSLSGVDYGYTF
TGTGCCAGCAGTTTATCCGGGGTGGACTATGGCTACACCTTC
>TRBD2|TRBJ2-1|TRBV7-6
CASSTGGGSGSRSYNEQFF
TGTGCCAGCAGCACCGGGGGGGGTAGCGGGAGTAGATCCTACAATGAGCAGTTCTTC
>TRBD1|TRBJ1-4|TRBV7-9
CASSSGQVEGEKLFF
TGTGCCAGCAGTTCGGGACAGGTGGAAGGTGAAAAACTGTTTTTT
>.|TRBJ2-7|TRBV7-9
CASSQTGFSMSEQYF
TGTGCCAGCAGCCAAACGGGATTTTCTATGTCCGAGCAGTACTTC
>TRBD1|TRBJ1-1|TRBV9
CASSNRDRNTEAFF
TGTGCCAGCAGCAACCGGGACAGGAACACTGAAGCTTTCTTT
>TRBD2|TRBJ2-5|TRBV27
CASSPRGVALAGRETQYF
TGTGCCAGCAGTCCGAGGGGGGTTGCCCTAGCGGGACGAGAGACCCAGTACTTC
>.|TRBJ1-3|TRBV23-1
CASSQSWPLSGNTIYF
TGCGCCAGCAGTCAATCGTGGCCCCTCTCTGGAAACACCATATATTTT
>TRBD2|TRBJ2-1|TRBV13
CASSLGAGLAGEYNEQFF
TGTGCCAGCAGCTTAGGCGCGGGACTAGCGGGAGAGTACAATGAGCAGTTCTTC
>.|TRBJ2-7|TRBV7-8
CASSREYEQYF
TGTGCCAGCAGCAGGGAGTACGAGCAGTACTTC
>TRBD2|TRBJ2-3|TRBV15
CATSPGLAGTDTQYF
TGTGCCACCAGCCCTGGACTAGCGGGCACAGATACGCAGTATTTT
>TRBD1|TRBJ2-5|TRBV2
CASSRDRAGQYF
TGTGCCAGCAGCCGGGACAGGGCCGGGCAGTACTTC
>.|TRBJ1-1|TRBV7-9
CASSLESWRARTEAFF
TGTGCCAGCAGCTTAGAGTCGTGGAGGGCTCGCACTGAAGCTTTCTTT
>TRBD2|TRBJ2-2|TRBV9
CASSSRGTSGIFGGELFF
TGTGCCAGCAGCTCCCGGGGGACTAGCGGGATATTCGGCGGGGAGCTGTTTTTT
>.|TRBJ1-5|TRBV21-1
CASSGHRAPDGAQHF
TGTGCCAGCAGCGGCCACAGGGCGCCGGATGGGGCCCAGCATTTT
>TRBD2|TRBJ2-3|TRBV6-5
CASKAGGLSDTQYF
TGTGCCAGCAAGGCGGGAGGGCTCTCGGATACGCAGTATTTT
>TRBD1|TRBJ1-4|TRBV7-2
CASSAQGTGGEKLFF
TGTGCCAGCAGCGCACAGGGGACAGGGGGAGAAAAACTGTTTTTT
>.|TRBJ2-3|TRBV14
CASSPGLGGTSTDTQYF
TGTGCCAGCAGCCCCGGGTTAGGAGGGACTAGCACAGATACGCAGTATTTT
>.|TRBJ2-7|TRBV28
CASSTNYRGGNEQYF
TGTGCCAGCAGTACCAATTACAGGGGGGGTAACGAGCAGTACTTC
>.|TRBJ2-7|TRBV6-5
CASTGTSYEQYF
TGTGCCAGCACCGGGACATCGTACGAGCAGTACTTC
>TRBD2|TRBJ2-7|TRBV7-3
CASSLSGGGAYEQYF
TGTGCCAGCAGCTTATCGGGCGGGGGTGCCTACGAGCAGTACTTC
>TRBD2|TRBJ2-1|TRBV2
CASSPGLAGVAEQFF
TGTGCCAGCAGCCCGGGACTAGCGGGAGTGGCTGAGCAGTTCTTC
>TRBD1|TRBJ2-7|TRBV12-5
CASGRQGTYEQYF
TGTGCTAGTGGCAGACAGGGGACCTACGAGCAGTACTTC
>TRBD1|TRBJ2-7|TRBV7-9
CASSFSDRTVTTQYF
TGTGCCAGCAGCTTCTCGGACAGGACGGTGACTACACAGTACTTC
>TRBD1|TRBJ1-2|TRBV18
CASSPYLKGAKNYGYTF
TGTGCCAGCTCACCCTACCTCAAGGGGGCCAAAAACTATGGCTACACCTTC
>TRBD2|TRBJ2-7|TRBV18
CASSPPLAGGYEQYF
TGTGCCAGCTCACCCCCACTAGCGGGAGGGTACGAGCAGTACTTC
>.|TRBJ2-3|TRBV10-1
CASSETGWGTQYF
TGCGCCAGCAGTGAGACGGGGTGGGGTACGCAGTATTTT
>TRBD1|TRBJ2-2|TRBV19
CASSIGGQGASDTGELFF
TGTGCCAGTAGTATAGGGGGACAGGGGGCCAGTGACACCGGGGAGCTGTTTTTT
>TRBD1|TRBJ2-1|TRBV28
CASSPRDRAYNEQFF
TGTGCCAGCAGCCCCCGGGACAGGGCCTACAATGAGCAGTTCTTC
>TRBD2|TRBJ2-5|TRBV15
CATSMGTTPLSETQYF
TGTGCCACCAGCATGGGGACTACTCCTCTGTCGGAGACCCAGTACTTC
>TRBD1|TRBJ1-2|TRBV6-1
CASSEFGTAVYTF
TGTGCCAGCAGTGAATTCGGGACAGCGGTCTACACCTTC
>.|TRBJ1-1|TRBV5-1
CASNFGRQGVGLHAEAFF
TGCGCCAGCAACTTTGGGCGTCAAGGGGTTGGTCTACACGCTGAAGCTTTCTTT
>TRBD2|TRBJ2-1|TRBV9
CASSVGLAGAGEQFF
TGTGCCAGCAGCGTGGGACTAGCGGGAGCTGGCGAGCAGTTCTTC
>.|TRBJ2-5|TRBV9
CASSREIKETQYF
TGTGCCAGCAGCAGAGAGATTAAAGAGACCCAGTACTTC
>.|TRBJ1-5|TRBV19
CATREGVVNNQPQHF
TGTGCCACCAGAGAGGGGGTAGTAAACAATCAGCCCCAGCATTTT
>TRBD2|TRBJ2-7|TRBV6-5
CASSYSLAGDSYEQYF
TGTGCCAGCAGTTATTCACTAGCGGGAGATTCCTACGAGCAGTACTTC
>.|TRBJ2-7|TRBV4-1
CASSQDPTGFSREQYF
TGCGCCAGCAGCCAAGATCCAACAGGGTTTAGTCGGGAGCAGTACTTC
>TRBD1|TRBJ1-3|TRBV5-8
CASSLPGGDGNTIYF
TGTGCCAGCAGCTTGCCAGGGGGCGACGGAAACACCATATATTTT